These 12 T cell receptor beta chains share one sample of origin, sequenced in a study of blood T cell repertoires in COVID-19. Repertoires were generated with immunoSEQ multiplex PCR, while TCRdb's copy carries only in-frame clones and drops some. The sample has approximately 400,000 clones, 88% seen once. The specimen sequenced was PBMCs or T cells enriched from blood (not recorded which). Receptor source: a young woman who had recovered from COVID-19.

The V gene is TRBV4-1, the J gene TRBJ2-7, with a weak D call TRBD1 (6 bases). Looked up from germline, CDR1 is MGHRA and CDR2 is YSYEKL. CDR3 length: 17 residues. Trimming took off 3 bases at V and 4 bases at J, with 22 bases between the two ends. Written as DNA, the CDR3 is TGCGCCAGCAGCCACGGCGTAGGGGGTACGGGCTTTTACGAGCAGTACTTC. This translates into CASSHGVGGTGFYEQYF.

The gene calls are TRBV2 and TRBJ1-1; a possible D gene is TRBD1 (5 bases). V was cut by 4 bases and J by 4 bases, with 10 bases left in between. The CDR3 extends over 13 amino acids. The germline gives CDR1 SNHLY, CDR2 FYNNEI. The CDR3 bases are TGTGCCAGCAGTGCCAGGGAACCCACTGAAGCTTTCTTT. Translating gives CASSAREPTEAFF.

CDR3 sequence: CASSIPSWKRQVNTEAFF. CDR3 sequence (DNA): TGTGCCAGTAGTATACCCTCCTGGAAGCGACAGGTGAACACTGAAGCTTTCTTT. V is TRBV19 and J is TRBJ1-1; TRBD1 might be the D (6 bases). Germline V CDR1 and CDR2: LNHDA, SQIVND (reference sequence). The CDR3 has 18 amino acids. Trimming shortened V by 2 bases and J by 0 bases, and 19 bases separated the two germline ends.

This sequence joins TRBV15 and TRBJ2-7; D unclear. Germline V gives CDR1 LNHNV, CDR2 YYDKDF (reference sequence). CDR3 size: 14 residues. V lost 0 bases to trimming and J lost 2 bases, with 8 bases between them. The CDR3 DNA is TGTGCCACCAGCAGAGATTTTACAGCCTACGAGCAGTACTTC. Its protein product is CATSRDFTAYEQYF.

This chain uses TRBV7-8 with TRBJ2-7; weak D call: TRBD2 (6 bases). Per germline, CDR1 SGHVS and CDR2 FQNEAQ. Trimming pared 0 bases from V and 5 bases from J, leaving 14 bases between. The CDR3 spans 15 residues. The CDR3 sequence: CASSLAVGGVHEQYF. The CDR3 coding sequence is TGTGCCAGCAGCTTAGCGGTCGGGGGTGTCCACGAGCAGTACTTC.

The J gene is TRBJ1-4, the V gene TRBV19; 8 nucleotides align to TRBD1. Trimming at V came to 8 bases and at J to 6 bases, leaving 26 bases not matched to a gene. The germline CDR1 and CDR2 sequences are LNHDA and SQIVND (reference sequence). This CDR3 contains 20 residues. In DNA form, the CDR3 reads TGTGCCAGTCGACACGACCCCCAGGGGGCGAGTCTGGGCTCGGATGAAAAACTGTTTTTT. It specifies CASRHDPQGASLGSDEKLFF.

This clone was observed a single time. This chain connects TRBV7-2 to TRBJ1-1; the D gene is possibly TRBD1 (6 bases). Trimming left V 0 bases short and J 4 bases short, with 12 bases between. The length of the CDR3 is 15 residues. Germline V lookup: CDR1 SGHTA, CDR2 FQGNSA. This CDR3 reads CASSLAREGGTEAFF. CDR3 nucleotides: TGTGCCAGCAGCTTAGCTCGGGAAGGGGGCACTGAAGCTTTCTTT.

The chain uses TRBV9 and TRBJ1-1; D is possibly TRBD1 (6 bases). V was pared by 0 bases and J by 8 bases, with 17 bases between. The CDR3 runs 15 residues. Germline V gene lookup returns CDR1 SGDLS and CDR2 YYNGEE. Here the CDR3 reads CASSVGGTSTREAFF. The CDR3, as DNA: TGTGCCAGCAGCGTAGGAGGGACAAGTACAAGAGAAGCTTTCTTT.

The rearrangement joins TRBV4-1 to TRBJ2-1, with TRBD2 as a possible D gene (6 bases). The CDR3 contains 13 residues. Germline loops: CDR1 MGHRA, CDR2 YSYEKL. Trimming cost V 3 bases and J 10 bases, with 13 bases left between them. The CDR3 nucleotides read TGCGCCAGCAGCCACAACCCGGGGGTCGAGCAGTTCTTC. As protein: CASSHNPGVEQFF.

The chain has TRBV5-1 and TRBJ2-7, with D unresolved. V gave up 4 bases and J gave up 6 bases, with 14 bases separating them. Germline V CDR1 and CDR2: SGHRS, YFSETQ. This CDR3 spans 13 amino acids. CDR3 loop: CASSSGRPFEQYF. Written as DNA, the CDR3 is TGCGCCAGCAGCAGTGGGCGCCCCTTCGAGCAGTACTTC.

As DNA, the CDR3 is TGTGCCAGCAGCGCATCCGGGACAGGGGGCTTATCACCCCTCCACTTT. Amino acid sequence: CASSASGTGGLSPLHF. This chain links TRBV9 with TRBJ1-6; 12 bases line up with TRBD1. The germline CDR1 and CDR2 sequences are SGDLS and YYNGEE. The CDR3 runs 16 residues. Trimming took 3 bases from V and 10 from J; bases not matched to a gene: 8.

The chain joins TRBV7-2 to TRBJ2-1, with 7 bases that match TRBD2. Germline V gives CDR1 SGHTA, CDR2 FQGNSA. This CDR3 contains 16 residues. With V trimmed by 1 base and J by 2 bases, 5 bases remained unmatched. In DNA, the CDR3 is TGTGCCAGCAGCTTAGAGGCTAGCGGTCCCTACAATGAGCAGTTCTTC. It encodes CASSLEASGPYNEQFF.